The present TCR beta chain was sequenced within a study of human T cells and chemical hapten exposure. Across the study: The study patch tested 0.01% DPC on the upper back and read results at 6 days. Overall study results and limits: Patch test scores rose with PT1 expanded TCR counts, a positive correlation.

It was the library that attached unique molecular identifiers to individual cDNA molecules. Original analysis: Sample-level TCR yields exhibited a median of around 100,000, with a range of about 23,224 to 700,000. One entry per CDR3 protein results from TCRdb running MiXCR on the RACE reads. Clone size and V and J calls follow TCRdb, not the original study. The table lists around 120,000 distinct CDR3 sequences, approximately 13% of them singletons, with 2.5% to 3.5% in the top ten. Trimming removed 4 bases at V and 6 bases at J, with 15 bases between. This CDR3 spans 14 amino acids. Time point denoted: pre-sensitization, week 0. Treatment given: therapeutic diphenylcyclopropenone sensitization with weekly scalp DPC. A word on this clonotype: Its antigen is as yet unknown.

The origin of this receptor is a woman aged 18-30 years with alopecia areata. Some clones in this sample may be carry-over from other donors' samples. This sequence joins TRBV12-3 or TRBV12-4 and TRBJ1-1; the D gene is possibly TRBD1 (5 bases). This specimen was whole blood, taken in connection with sensitization to the hapten diphenylcyclopropenone (DPC). The CDR3 region is CASSSPGLNAEAFF. In nucleotides, the CDR3 is TGTGCCAGCAGTTCGCCAGGGTTAAACGCTGAAGCTTTCTTT.